The TCR beta chain under discussion was sequenced for a study of T cell responses to AZD1222 COVID-19 vaccine. Sequencing was performed with immunoSEQ multiplex PCR; in TCRdb, only in-frame clones are kept and a portion is missing. The data show 95,000 to 130,000 clones, 70% to 90% seen once. Note on this clone: Antigen specificity is unknown.

CDR1 and CDR2 (germline): LGHNA, YSLEER. The V end lost 0 bases, the J end lost 4 bases, and 13 bases lay between the germline ends. The CDR3 totals 16 residues. Study-wide findings and caveats: It was only after the peak T cell response that any repertoires were sampled.

The chain joins TRBV4-3 to TRBJ1-5; D is unclear. This receptor was obtained from an adult in good health. Specimen: peripheral blood, collected on day 0 of MenACWY control vaccination. CDR3 bases: TGCGCCAGCAGCCAAGATGGAGGAGCAGAAAATCAGCCCCAGCATTTT. Translation gives CASSQDGGAENQPQHF.